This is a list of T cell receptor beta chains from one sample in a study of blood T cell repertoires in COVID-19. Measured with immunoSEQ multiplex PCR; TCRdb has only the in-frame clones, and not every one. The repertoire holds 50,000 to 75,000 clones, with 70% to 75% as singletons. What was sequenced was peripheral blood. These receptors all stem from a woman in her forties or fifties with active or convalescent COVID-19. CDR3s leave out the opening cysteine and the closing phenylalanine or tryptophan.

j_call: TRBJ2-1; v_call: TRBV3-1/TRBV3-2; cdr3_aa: ASSQESIEQF
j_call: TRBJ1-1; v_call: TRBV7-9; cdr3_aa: ASSPRDRWSTEAF
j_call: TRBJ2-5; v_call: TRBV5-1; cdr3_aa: ASVRDNQETQY
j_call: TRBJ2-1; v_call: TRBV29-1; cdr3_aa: SVAPERIGYNEQF
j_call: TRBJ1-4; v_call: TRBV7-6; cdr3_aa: ASSWTATGEKLF
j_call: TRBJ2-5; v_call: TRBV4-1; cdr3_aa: ASSPSLSGEGETQY
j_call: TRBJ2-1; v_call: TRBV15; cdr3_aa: ATSRGGSGINEQF
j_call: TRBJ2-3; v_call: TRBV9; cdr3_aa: ASSPRGGNTQY
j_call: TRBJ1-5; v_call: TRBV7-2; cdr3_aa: ASSPSTGSNQPQH
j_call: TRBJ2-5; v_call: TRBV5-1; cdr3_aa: ASSLRAGGQETQY
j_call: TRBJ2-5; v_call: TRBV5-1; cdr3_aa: ASSLGASGGYQETQY
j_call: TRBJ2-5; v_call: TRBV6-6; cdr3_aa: ASSSWIRGETQY
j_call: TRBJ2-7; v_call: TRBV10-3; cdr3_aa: AITQGQGGTHEQY
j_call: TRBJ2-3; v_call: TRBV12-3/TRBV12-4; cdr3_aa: ASSLDLTDTQY
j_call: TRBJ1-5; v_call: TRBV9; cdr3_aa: ASSPRSGGIFSPQH
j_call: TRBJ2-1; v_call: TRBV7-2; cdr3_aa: ASSLGPGSSYNEQF
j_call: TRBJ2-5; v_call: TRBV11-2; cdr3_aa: ATQLIPGGETQY
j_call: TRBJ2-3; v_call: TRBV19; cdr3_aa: ASSIAGQGAWDTQY
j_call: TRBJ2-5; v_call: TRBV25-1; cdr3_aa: ASSVGTGGPQETQY
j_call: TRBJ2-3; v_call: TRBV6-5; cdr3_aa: ATKTSGEVAQY
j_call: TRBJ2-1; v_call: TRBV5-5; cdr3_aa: ASSLVADFYNEQF
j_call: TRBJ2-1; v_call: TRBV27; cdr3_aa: ASSRKAPTFGNEQF
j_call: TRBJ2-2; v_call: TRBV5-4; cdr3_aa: ASSTGLADTGELF
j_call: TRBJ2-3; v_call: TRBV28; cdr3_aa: ASSFEAGGTIDTQY
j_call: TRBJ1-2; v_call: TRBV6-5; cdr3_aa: ASSPGQRNYGYT
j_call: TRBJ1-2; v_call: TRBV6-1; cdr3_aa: ASRLPDSLHYGYT
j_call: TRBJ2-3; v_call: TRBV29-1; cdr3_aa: SVEERSRTGQY
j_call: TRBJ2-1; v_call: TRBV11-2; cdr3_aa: ASSFRGLVPNEQF
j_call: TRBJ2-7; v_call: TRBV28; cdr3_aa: ASSGTGTLSYEQY
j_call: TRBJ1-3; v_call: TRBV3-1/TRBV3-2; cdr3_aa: ATGRGGNTIY
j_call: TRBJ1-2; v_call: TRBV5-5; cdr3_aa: ASSWAGTGGPVSGYT
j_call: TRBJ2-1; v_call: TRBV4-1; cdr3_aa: ASSQDLGAGKIEQF
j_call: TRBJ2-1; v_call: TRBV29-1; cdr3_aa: SILAGGYNEQF
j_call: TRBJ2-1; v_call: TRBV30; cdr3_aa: AWRSGKREGRNEQF
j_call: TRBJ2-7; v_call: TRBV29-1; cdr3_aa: SVRTGISSEQY
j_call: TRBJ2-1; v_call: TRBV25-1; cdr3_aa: ASSAARTSRNNEQF
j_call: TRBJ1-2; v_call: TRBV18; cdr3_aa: ASSPATYPEGYT
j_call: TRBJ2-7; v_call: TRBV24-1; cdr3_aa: ATSDSSHLPYEQY
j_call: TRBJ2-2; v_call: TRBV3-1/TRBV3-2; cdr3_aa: ASSGTSGYTGELF
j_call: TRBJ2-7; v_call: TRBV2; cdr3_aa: ASSQGPIYEQY
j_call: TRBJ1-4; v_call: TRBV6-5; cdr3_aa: ASRVPGVNEKLF
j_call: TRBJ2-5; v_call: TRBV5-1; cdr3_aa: ASSQGSQETQY
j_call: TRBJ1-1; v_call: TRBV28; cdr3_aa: ASSFTVPGTEAF
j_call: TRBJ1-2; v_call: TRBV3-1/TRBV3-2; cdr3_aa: ASSQGQVGGYT
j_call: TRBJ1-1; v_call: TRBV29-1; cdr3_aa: SVEVADRGAEAF
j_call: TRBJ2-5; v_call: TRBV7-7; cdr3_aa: ASSLGLAGQETQY